The source of this T cell receptor (beta chain) is a study (dated by TCRdb to 2016 to 2018). Preparation of the library involved RT-PCR. The sequencer was an Illumina MiSeq. TCRdb's own reprocessing of the public reads used fastp at Q25 and MiXCR and kept productive beta chains. Merged by CDR3 protein, the rows form single entries marked with the most common genes and DNA. This sample comprises about 680,000 distinct CDR3 sequences, approximately 15% of them detected only once. The top ten hold just over 3.5% of the sample. Counted from cysteine to phenylalanine, this CDR3 has 13 amino acids. The only DNA kept is the CDR3, 39 bases in frame from the first base. Looking up the germline V gene yields CDR1 SGHAT and CDR2 FQNNGV. V gives up 5 bases and J gives up 4 bases, and the segment between their germline ends measures 11 bases. This clonotype appeared a few times. It has no known antigen specificity. Base qualities are not recorded, but no much larger clone differs from it by a single base.

This TCR came from a female donor in good health, serving as a healthy control. This sequence uses TRBV11-2 and TRBJ2-5; confidence is insufficient to name the D gene. Sequencing used memory CD4+ T cells from blood. The DNA sequence is as follows: TGTGCCAGCAGCGCAAGACTTATAGAGACCCAGTACTTC. Translated, it reads CASSARLIETQYF. When the CDR3 is completed using the reference TRBV11-2 and TRBJ2-5 genes on either side, the full variable domain is EAGVAQSPRYKIIEKRQSVAFWCNPISGHATLYWYQQILGQGPKLLIQFQNNGVVDDSQLPKDRFSAERLKGVDSTLKIQPAKLEDSAVYLCASSARLIETQYFGPGTRLLVL.